This T cell receptor (beta chain) was identified in a study of T-cell memory formation after mild COVID-19. Turning to the study itself: Clustering of TCRs was largely donor specific.

Using constant-segment primers, 5'RACE produced TCR alpha and TCR beta cDNA libraries carrying sample barcodes and UMIs. TCRdb used MiXCR to reprocess the 5' RACE reads, holding one entry per CDR3 protein. Here the sample spans 130,000 to 150,000 distinct CDR3 sequences, roughly 19% being singletons. With respect to this clonotype: Its antigen is still unknown.

The CDR3 loop spans 12 amino acids. The V end lost 3 bases, the J end lost 5 bases, and 7 bases lay between the germline ends. Whole-study findings and limits: CD4+ bias marked clones expanding day 15 to 37, unlike balanced contracting clones. Some responding clones appeared in pre-infection memory, suggesting cross-reactive memory joined.

The sequence came from an adult woman who had mild COVID-19 (a few samples of this study predate the infection). Cell type and time point are not known. The specimen sequenced was PBMCs or a T cell subset sorted from them (not recorded which). The chain employs TRBV12-3 or TRBV12-4 and TRBJ2-5; TRBD2 might be the D (6 bases). The CDR3 bases are TGTGCCAGCAGTTTCGCGGGGGAGACCCAGTACTTC. Translated: CASSFAGETQYF.